This T cell receptor (beta chain) was sequenced in a study of control samples from healthy donors and cancer patients (dated by TCRdb to 2018 to 2021). A single count supports this clone. Its antigen target is currently unknown. No base quality values were provided; no much bigger clone lies one nucleotide off. The protocol used for the library was the immunoSEQ multiplex PCR assay. TCRdb's version of the immuneACCESS table is confined to in-frame rearrangements and falls short of the full clone set. An unresolved V gene accounts for under half of the shortfall where checked; the remainder is of unknown origin. For this sample the table gives more than 110,000 clones, of which roughly 89% were detected only once. Around 11% of the sample rests with the top ten. Sequencing input: blood. This receptor was identified in a man aged 25 to 45 in good health.

The base sequence is TGTGCCAGCACGGGACAGGCGAACACTGAAGCTTTCTTT. It is translated as CASTGQANTEAFF. This sequence uses TRBV7-9 and TRBJ1-1; 8 middle bases align to TRBD1. The CDR3 covers 13 residues, taking in both the cysteine and the phenylalanine. Solely the CDR3 DNA is kept, with 39 bases framed from the first base. According to the germline V gene (reference sequence), CDR1 reads SEHNR and CDR2 reads FQNEAQ. Germline trimming amounts to 7 bases on V and 1 base on J, with 2 as the count of junction bases outside the gene matches. Beyond the CDR3, the reference TRBV7-9 and TRBJ1-1 genes provide the residues; the full variable domain reads: DTGVSQNPRHKITKRGQNVTFRCDPISEHNRLYWYRQTLGQGPEFLTYFQNEAQLEKSRLLSDRFSAERPKGSFSTLEIQRTEQGDSAMYLCASTGQANTEAFFGQGTRLTVV.